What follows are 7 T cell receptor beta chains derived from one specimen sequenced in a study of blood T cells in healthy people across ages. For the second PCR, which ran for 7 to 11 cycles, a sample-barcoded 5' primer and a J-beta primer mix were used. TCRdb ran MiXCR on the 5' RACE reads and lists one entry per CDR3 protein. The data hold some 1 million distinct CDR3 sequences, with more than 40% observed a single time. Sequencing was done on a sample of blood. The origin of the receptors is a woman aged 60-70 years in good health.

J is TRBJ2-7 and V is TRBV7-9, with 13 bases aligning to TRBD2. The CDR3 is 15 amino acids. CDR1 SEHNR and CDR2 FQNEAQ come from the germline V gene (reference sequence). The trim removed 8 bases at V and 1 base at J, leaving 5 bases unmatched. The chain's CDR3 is CASVGTSGISYEQYF. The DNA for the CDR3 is TGTGCCAGCGTCGGGACTAGCGGGATTTCCTACGAGCAGTACTTC. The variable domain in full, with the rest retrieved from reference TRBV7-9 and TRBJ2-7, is DTGVSQNPRHKITKRGQNVTFRCDPISEHNRLYWYRQTLGQGPEFLTYFQNEAQLEKSRLLSDRFSAERPKGSFSTLEIQRTEQGDSAMYLCASVGTSGISYEQYFGPGTRLTVT.

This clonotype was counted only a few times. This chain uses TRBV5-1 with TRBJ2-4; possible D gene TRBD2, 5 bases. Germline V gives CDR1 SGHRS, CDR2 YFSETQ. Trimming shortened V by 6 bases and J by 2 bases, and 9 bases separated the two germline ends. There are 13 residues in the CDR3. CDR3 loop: CASTSLSKNIQYF. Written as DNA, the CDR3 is TGCGCCAGCACTAGCCTCTCCAAAAACATTCAGTACTTC.

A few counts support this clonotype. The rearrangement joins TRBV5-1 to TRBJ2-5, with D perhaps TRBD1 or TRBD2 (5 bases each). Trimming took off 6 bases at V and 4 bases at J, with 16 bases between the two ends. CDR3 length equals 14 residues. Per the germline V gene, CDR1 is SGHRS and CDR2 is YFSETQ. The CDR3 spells CASNSGTRLETQYF. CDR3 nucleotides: TGCGCCAGCAATTCCGGGACCCGACTAGAGACCCAGTACTTC.

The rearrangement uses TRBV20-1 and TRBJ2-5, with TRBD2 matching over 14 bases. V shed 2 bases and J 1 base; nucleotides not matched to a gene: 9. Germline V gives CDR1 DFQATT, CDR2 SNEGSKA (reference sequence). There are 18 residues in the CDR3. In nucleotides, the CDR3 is TGCAGTGCTAGAAGCGGGACTAGCGGGAGCGGGCCCCAAGAGACCCAGTACTTC. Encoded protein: CSARSGTSGSGPQETQYF.

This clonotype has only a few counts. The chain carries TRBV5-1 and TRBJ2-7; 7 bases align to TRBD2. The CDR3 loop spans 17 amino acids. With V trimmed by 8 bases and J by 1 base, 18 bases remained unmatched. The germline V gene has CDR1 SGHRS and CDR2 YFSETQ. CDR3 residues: CARSYPTCGSLSYEQYF. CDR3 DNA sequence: TGCGCCAGAAGTTATCCCACTTGCGGGAGCTTGTCCTACGAGCAGTACTTC.

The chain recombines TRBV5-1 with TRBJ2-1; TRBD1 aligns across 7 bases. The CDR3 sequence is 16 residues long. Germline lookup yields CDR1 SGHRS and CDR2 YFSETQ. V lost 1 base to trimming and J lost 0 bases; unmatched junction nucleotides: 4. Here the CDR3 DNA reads TGCGCCAGCAGCTTGTCCAGGGACAGCTCCTACAATGAGCAGTTCTTC. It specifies CASSLSRDSSYNEQFF.

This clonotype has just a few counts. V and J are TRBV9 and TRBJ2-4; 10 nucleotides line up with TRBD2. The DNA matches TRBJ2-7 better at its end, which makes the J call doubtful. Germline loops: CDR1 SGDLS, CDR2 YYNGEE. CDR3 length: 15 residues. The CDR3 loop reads CASSVGTSGEYEQYF. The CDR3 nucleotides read TGTGCCAGCAGCGTAGGGACTAGCGGAGAGTACGAGCAGTACTTC.